This TCR beta chain was found in a study of T-cell memory formation after mild COVID-19. Study conclusions and caveats: Contracting clones from day 15 to 85 showed balanced CD4/CD8; later expanders favored CD4+. Researchers found some responding clones in pre-infection memory, a sign that cross-reactive memory joined.

The TCR alpha and TCR beta cDNA libraries, bearing sample barcodes and UMIs, were generated by 5'RACE using constant-segment primers. TCRdb re-called the 5' RACE reads through MiXCR, storing one row per CDR3 protein. The repertoire holds approximately 200,000 distinct CDR3 sequences, 16% seen once, with about 2% in the top ten. This clonotype was counted between two and nine times. What it recognizes is unknown. Germline V lookup: CDR1 MNHEY, CDR2 SMNVEV (reference sequence). There are 17 residues in the CDR3. V was shortened by 3 bases and J by 0 bases, with 15 bases between the two germline ends. The rearrangement links TRBV27 to TRBJ1-3; D may be TRBD1 (5 bases). Sequencing input: PBMCs or a T cell subset sorted from them (not recorded which). This clonotype was sampled from an adult woman who had mild COVID-19 (a few samples of this study predate the infection). Cell type and time point are not known. CDR3 bases: TGTGCCAGCAGTTTCCCCGGGACGGATAACTCTGGAAACACCATATATTTT. Its protein is CASSFPGTDNSGNTIYF.